This T cell receptor (beta chain) is drawn from a study of molecular identifiers for immune sequencing clone quantification. Study outcomes and limitations: In naive cells, under 1% of molecules belonged to clones above 20 RNA copies, against over 99% in effector cells.

Germline loops: CDR1 MNHEY, CDR2 SMNVEV (reference sequence). V dropped 4 bases and J dropped 5; count of bases not matched to a gene: 12. The CDR3 is 16 amino acids. Concerning this clonotype itself: The antigen is not known.

Using a CD8+CD4-CCR7+CD45RA+ phenotype, naive CD8 T cells were sorted. The bulk TCR libraries were made with methods described before and with listed TCR primers. Via MiXCR, TCRdb re-called the PCR reads, giving one row per CDR3 protein. Among around 470,000 distinct CDR3 sequences, about a fifth were seen once, and the ten largest hold around 0.84%. The receptor comes from a human donor in good health. Some libraries in this study had Jurkat cell RNA spiked in. The rearrangement links TRBV27 to TRBJ2-3, with TRBD2 identical over 7 bases. Sequenced sample: naive CD8+ T cells from blood, with Jurkat cell RNA spiked in. Subset given: FACS-sorted CD8+CD4-CCR7+CD45RA+ naive T cells. The CDR3 region has the DNA TGTGCCAGCAGTTCCCTCCTTGCGGGAGTAGGAGATACGCAGTATTTT. Its translation is CASSSLLAGVGDTQYF.